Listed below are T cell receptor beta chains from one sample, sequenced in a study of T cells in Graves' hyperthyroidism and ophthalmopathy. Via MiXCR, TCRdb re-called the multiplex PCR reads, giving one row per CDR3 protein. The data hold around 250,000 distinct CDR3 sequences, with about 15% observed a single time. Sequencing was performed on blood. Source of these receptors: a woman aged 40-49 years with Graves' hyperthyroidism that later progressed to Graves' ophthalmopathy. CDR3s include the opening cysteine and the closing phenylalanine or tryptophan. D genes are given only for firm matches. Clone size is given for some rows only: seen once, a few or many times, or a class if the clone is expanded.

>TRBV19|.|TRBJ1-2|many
CASSTRDGNYGYTF
TGTGCCAGTAGTACCCGGGACGGAAACTATGGCTACACCTTC
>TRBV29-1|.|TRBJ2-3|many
CSVWVWVKRASTDTQYF
TGCAGCGTTTGGGTATGGGTGAAGCGGGCTAGCACAGATACGCAGTATTTT
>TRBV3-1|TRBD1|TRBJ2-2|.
CASSQVTGATGELFF
TGTGCCAGCAGCCAGGTTACAGGGGCAACCGGGGAGCTGTTTTTT
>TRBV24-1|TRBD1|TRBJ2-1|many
CATSGTGTGAGNEQFF
TGTGCCACCAGTGGGACCGGGACAGGGGCAGGGAATGAGCAGTTCTTC
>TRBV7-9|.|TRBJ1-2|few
CASSLSQSDGYTF
TGTGCCAGCAGCTTATCACAGAGTGATGGCTACACCTTC
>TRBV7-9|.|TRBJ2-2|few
CASGQWGRDTGELFF
TGTGCCAGCGGCCAATGGGGTAGGGACACCGGGGAGCTGTTTTTT
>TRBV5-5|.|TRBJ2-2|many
CASSLLTSGTGELFF
TGTGCCAGCAGCTTGCTAACTTCCGGCACCGGGGAGCTGTTTTTT
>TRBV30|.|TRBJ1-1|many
CAWSGRKPEAFF
TGTGCCTGGAGTGGGCGGAAACCTGAAGCTTTCTTT
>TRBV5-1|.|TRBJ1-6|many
CASSLDGVYNSPLHF
TGCGCCAGCAGCTTGGATGGGGTCTATAATTCACCCCTCCACTTT
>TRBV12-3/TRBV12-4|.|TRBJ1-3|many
CASSLALPRATIYF
TGTGCCAGCAGTTTAGCGCTTCCGAGAGCCACCATATATTTT
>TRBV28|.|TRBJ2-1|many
CASSLFGGPEQFF
TGTGCCAGCAGTTTATTTGGCGGGCCCGAGCAGTTCTTC
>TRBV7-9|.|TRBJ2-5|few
CASSHRETQYF
TGTGCCAGCAGCCATAGGGAGACCCAGTACTTC
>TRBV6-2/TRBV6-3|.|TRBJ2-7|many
CASRGPANYEQYF
TGTGCCAGCAGGGGACCGGCCAATTACGAGCAGTACTTC
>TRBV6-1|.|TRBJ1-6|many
CASTTEGSYNSPLHF
TGTGCCAGCACAACGGAGGGCTCCTATAATTCACCCCTCCACTTT
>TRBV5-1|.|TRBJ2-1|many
CASSLEGFSYNEQFF
TGCGCCAGCAGCTTGGAAGGATTCTCCTACAATGAGCAGTTCTTC
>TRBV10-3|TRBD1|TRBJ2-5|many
CAISDSAGTGEETQYF
TGTGCCATCAGTGATAGTGCGGGGACAGGGGAAGAGACCCAGTACTTC
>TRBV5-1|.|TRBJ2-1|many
CASSLVIADNEQFF
TGCGCCAGCAGCTTGGTTATAGCGGACAATGAGCAGTTCTTC
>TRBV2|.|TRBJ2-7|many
CASSDSGVVRGRPYEQYF
TGTGCCAGCAGTGACTCCGGGGTGGTTAGGGGGAGGCCTTACGAGCAGTACTTC
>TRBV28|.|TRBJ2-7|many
CASSSFSEQYF
TGTGCCAGCAGTTCGTTCTCCGAGCAGTACTTC
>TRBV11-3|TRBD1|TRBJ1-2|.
CASSQNRGQNYTF
TGTGCCAGCAGCCAAAACAGGGGGCAAAACTACACCTTC
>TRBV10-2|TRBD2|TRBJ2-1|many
CASRSTSGRAFSTSNEQFF
TGCGCCAGCAGAAGTACTAGCGGGAGGGCCTTCTCTACGAGCAATGAGCAGTTCTTC
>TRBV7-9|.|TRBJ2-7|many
CASSSESSYEQYF
TGTGCCAGCAGCTCCGAGAGCTCCTACGAGCAGTACTTC
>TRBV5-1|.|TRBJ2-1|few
CASSLLNSGVYNEQFF
TGCGCCAGCAGCTTACTTAATAGCGGTGTCTACAATGAGCAGTTCTTC
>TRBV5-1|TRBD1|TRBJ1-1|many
CASSSDRGPNTEAFF
TGCGCCAGCAGCTCCGACAGGGGGCCGAACACTGAAGCTTTCTTT
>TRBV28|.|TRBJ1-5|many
CASSLSSVQPQHF
TGTGCCAGCAGTTTGAGCTCTGTTCAGCCCCAGCATTTT
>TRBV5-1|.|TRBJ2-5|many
CASSFGLTRETQYF
TGCGCCAGCAGCTTTGGACTGACTAGAGAGACCCAGTACTTC
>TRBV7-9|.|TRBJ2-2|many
CASRQRGGWDTGELFF
TGTGCCAGCAGACAAAGAGGGGGATGGGACACCGGGGAGCTGTTTTTT
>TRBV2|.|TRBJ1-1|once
CASSFSDGNTEAFF
TGTGCCAGCAGTTTTTCCGACGGGAACACTGAAGCTTTCTTT
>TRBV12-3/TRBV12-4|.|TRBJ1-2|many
CASSFGDFGGYGYTF
TGTGCCAGCAGTTTCGGGGATTTCGGTGGCTATGGCTACACCTTC
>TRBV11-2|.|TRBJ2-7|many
CASSLGTGPSEQYF
TGTGCCAGCAGCTTAGGGACCGGGCCGAGCGAGCAGTACTTC
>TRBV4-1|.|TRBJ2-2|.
CASSPSDPTGELLF
TGCGCCAGCAGCCCCTCCGACCCCACCGGGGAGCTGCTTTTT
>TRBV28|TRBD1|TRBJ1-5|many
CASSLDGQGGQPQHF
TGTGCCAGCAGTTTGGACGGACAGGGCGGACAGCCCCAGCATTTT
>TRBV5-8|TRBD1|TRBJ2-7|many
CASSPTGPSYEQYF
TGTGCCAGCAGCCCGACAGGGCCGAGCTACGAGCAGTACTTC
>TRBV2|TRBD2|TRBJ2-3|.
CASSEYGLGTDTQYF
TGTGCCAGCAGTGAATATGGACTAGGGACGGATACGCAGTATTTT
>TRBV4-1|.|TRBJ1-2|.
CASRQPTTGPRLGYGYTF
TGCGCCAGCAGGCAACCCACAACGGGACCTCGACTAGGCTATGGCTACACCTTC
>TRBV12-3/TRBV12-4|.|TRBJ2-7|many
CASSLIGQNKLYPTYEQYF
TGTGCCAGCAGTTTAATAGGACAGAACAAGCTTTATCCGACCTACGAGCAGTACTTC
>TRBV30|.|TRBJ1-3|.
CAWRVDGRSGNTIYF
TGTGCCTGGAGAGTGGACGGACGCTCTGGAAACACCATATATTTT
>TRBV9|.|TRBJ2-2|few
CASSVGGSVNRELFF
TGTGCCAGCAGCGTAGGTGGATCTGTAAACCGGGAGCTGTTTTTT
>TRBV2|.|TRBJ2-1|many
CASRADFRNEQFF
TGTGCCAGCAGAGCTGACTTTAGAAATGAGCAGTTCTTC
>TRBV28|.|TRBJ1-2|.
CASTPSDRFKLHNYGYTF
TGTGCCAGCACCCCCTCGGATAGGTTCAAGTTGCATAACTATGGCTACACCTTC
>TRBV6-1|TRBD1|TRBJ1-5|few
CASSSRQGEEQPQHF
TGTGCCAGCAGTTCGAGACAGGGAGAGGAACAGCCCCAGCATTTT
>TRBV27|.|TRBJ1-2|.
CASSLSALNYGYTF
TGTGCCAGCAGTTTATCGGCCCTTAACTATGGCTACACCTTC
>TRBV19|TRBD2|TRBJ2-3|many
CASSELADNTDTQYF
TGTGCCAGTAGTGAACTAGCGGATAACACAGATACGCAGTATTTT